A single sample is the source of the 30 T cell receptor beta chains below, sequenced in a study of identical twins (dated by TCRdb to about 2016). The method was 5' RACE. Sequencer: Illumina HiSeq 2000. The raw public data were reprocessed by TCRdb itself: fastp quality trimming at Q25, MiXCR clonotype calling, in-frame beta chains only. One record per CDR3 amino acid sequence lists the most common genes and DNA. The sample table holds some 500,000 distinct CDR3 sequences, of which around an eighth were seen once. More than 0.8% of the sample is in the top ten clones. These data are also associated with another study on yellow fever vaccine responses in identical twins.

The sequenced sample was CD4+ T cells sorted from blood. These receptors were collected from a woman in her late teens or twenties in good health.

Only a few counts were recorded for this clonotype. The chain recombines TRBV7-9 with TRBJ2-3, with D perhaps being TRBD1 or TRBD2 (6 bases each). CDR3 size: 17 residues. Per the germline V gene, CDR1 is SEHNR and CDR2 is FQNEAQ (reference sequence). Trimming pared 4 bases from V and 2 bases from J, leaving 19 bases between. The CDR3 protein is CASSSTVGGLFTDTQYF. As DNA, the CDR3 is TGTGCCAGCAGCTCGACAGTTGGGGGGCTATTCACAGATACGCAGTATTTT.

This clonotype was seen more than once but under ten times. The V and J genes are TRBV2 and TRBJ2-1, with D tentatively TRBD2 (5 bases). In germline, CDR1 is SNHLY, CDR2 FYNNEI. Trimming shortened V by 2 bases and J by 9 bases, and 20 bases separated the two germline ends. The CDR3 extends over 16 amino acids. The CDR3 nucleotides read TGTGCCAGCAGTGAAATCTCAGCGGCCCACCCCGGTGAGCAGTTCTTC. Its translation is CASSEISAAHPGEQFF.

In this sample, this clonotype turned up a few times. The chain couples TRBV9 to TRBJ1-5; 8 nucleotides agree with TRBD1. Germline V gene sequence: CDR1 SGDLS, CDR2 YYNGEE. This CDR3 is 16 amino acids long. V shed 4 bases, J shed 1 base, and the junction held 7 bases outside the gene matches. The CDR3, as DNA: TGTGCCAGCAGCCCCTGGACAGGGTTGAGCAATCAGCCCCAGCATTTT. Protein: CASSPWTGLSNQPQHF.

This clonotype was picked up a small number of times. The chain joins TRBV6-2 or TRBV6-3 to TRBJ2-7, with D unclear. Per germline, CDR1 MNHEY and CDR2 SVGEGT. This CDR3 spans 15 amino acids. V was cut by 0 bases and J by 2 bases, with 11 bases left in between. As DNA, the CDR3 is TGTGCCAGCAGTTACTCGACCGCGCTTGCCTACGAGCAGTACTTC. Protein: CASSYSTALAYEQYF.

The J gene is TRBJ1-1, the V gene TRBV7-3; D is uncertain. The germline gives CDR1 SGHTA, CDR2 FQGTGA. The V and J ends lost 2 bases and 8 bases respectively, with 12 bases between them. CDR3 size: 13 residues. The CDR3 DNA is TGTGCCAGCAGCTTAGGTACGCACAGCGAAGCTTTCTTT. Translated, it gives CASSLGTHSEAFF.

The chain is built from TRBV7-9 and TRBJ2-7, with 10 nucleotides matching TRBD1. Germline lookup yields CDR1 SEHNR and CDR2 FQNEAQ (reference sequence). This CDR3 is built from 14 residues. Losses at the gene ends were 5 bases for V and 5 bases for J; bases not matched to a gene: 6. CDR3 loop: CASSQGQGINEQYF. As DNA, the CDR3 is TGTGCCAGCAGCCAGGGACAGGGGATCAACGAGCAGTACTTC.

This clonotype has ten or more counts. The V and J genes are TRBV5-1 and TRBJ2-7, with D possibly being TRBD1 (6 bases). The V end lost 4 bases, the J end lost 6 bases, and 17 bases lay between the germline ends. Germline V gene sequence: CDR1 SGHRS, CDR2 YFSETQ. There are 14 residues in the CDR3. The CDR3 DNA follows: TGCGCCAGCAGCCCCCAGACAGGAGTGGGCGAGCAGTACTTC. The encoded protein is CASSPQTGVGEQYF.

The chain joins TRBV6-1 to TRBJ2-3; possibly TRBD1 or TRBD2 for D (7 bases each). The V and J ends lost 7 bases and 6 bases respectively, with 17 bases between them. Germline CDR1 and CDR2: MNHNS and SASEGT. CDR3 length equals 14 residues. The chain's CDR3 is CASKEREGADTQYF. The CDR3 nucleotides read TGTGCCAGCAAAGAGAGGGAGGGGGCGGATACGCAGTATTTT.

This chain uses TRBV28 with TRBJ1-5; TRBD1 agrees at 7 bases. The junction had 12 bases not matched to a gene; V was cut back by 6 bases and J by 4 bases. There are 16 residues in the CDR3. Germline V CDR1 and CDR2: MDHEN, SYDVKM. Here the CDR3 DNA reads TGTGCCAGCAGCCCGACTCAGGGGGGGAGGAATCAGCCCCAGCATTTT. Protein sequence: CASSPTQGGRNQPQHF. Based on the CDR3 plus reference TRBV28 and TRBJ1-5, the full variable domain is DVKVTQSSRYLVKRTGEKVFLECVQDMDHENMFWYRQDPGLGLRLIYFSYDVKMKEKGDIPEGYSVSREKKERFSLILESASTNQTSMYLCASSPTQGGRNQPQHFGDGTRLSIL.

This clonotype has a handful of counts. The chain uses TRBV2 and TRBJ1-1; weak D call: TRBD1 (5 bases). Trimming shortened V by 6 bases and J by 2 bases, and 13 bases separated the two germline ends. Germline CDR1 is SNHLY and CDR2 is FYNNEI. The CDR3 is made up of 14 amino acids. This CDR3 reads CASRLRGLNTEAFF. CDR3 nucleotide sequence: TGTGCCAGCAGGTTAAGGGGACTCAACACTGAAGCTTTCTTT.

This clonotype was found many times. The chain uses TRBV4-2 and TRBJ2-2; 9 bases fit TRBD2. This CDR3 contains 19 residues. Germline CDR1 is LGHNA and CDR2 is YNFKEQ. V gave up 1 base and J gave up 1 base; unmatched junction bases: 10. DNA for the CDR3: TGTGCCAGCAGCCAAGCCGAGTCTAGCGGGGCTCTGAACACCGGGGAGCTGTTTTTT. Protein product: CASSQAESSGALNTGELFF.

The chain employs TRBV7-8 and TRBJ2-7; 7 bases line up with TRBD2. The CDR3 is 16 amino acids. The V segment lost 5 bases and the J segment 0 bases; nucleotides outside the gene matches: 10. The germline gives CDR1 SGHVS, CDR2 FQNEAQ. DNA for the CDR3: TGTGCCAGCAGCCCTCTCTCTCTAGCGGCCTCCTACGAGCAGTACTTC. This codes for CASSPLSLAASYEQYF.

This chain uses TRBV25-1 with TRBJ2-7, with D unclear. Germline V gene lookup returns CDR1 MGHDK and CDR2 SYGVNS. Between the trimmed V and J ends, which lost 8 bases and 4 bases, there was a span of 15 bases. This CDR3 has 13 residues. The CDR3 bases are TGTGCCAGCGGCGGCCTCCCGGAGTACGAGCAGTACTTC. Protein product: CASGGLPEYEQYF.

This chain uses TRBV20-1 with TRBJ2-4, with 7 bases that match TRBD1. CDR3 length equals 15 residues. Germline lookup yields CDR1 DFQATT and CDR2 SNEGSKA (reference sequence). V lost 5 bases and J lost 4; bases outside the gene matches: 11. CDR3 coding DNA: TGCAGTGCTGAAACACGGGACAGCCAAAAAAACATTCAGTACTTC. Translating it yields CSAETRDSQKNIQYF.

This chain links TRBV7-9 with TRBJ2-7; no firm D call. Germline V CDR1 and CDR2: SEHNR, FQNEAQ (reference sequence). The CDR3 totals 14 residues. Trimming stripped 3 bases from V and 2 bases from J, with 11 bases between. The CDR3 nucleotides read TGTGCCAGCAGCTTGGGCGGCCTAACCTACGAGCAGTACTTC. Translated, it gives CASSLGGLTYEQYF.

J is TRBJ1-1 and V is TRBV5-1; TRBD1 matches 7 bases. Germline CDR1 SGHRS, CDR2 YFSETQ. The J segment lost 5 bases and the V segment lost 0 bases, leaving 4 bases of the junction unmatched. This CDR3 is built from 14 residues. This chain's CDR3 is CASSLEGTATEAFF. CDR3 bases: TGCGCCAGCAGCTTGGAGGGGACAGCGACTGAAGCTTTCTTT. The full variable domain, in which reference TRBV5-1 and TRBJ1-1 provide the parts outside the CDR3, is KAGVTQTPRYLIKTRGQQVTLSCSPISGHRSVSWYQQTPGQGLQFLFEYFSETQRNKGNFPGRFSGRQFSNSRSEMNVSTLELGDSALYLCASSLEGTATEAFFGQGTRLTVV.

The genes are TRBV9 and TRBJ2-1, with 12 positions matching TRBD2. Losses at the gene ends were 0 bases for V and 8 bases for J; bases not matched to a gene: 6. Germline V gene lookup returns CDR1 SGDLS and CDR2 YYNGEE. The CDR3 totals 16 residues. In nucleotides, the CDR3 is TGTGCCAGCAGCGTAGCTCGACTAGCGGGGGAGCATGAGCAGTTCTTC. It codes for CASSVARLAGEHEQFF. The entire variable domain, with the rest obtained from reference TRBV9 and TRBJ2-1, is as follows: DSGVTQTPKHLITATGQRVTLRCSPRSGDLSVYWYQQSLDQGLQFLIQYYNGEERAKGNILERFSAQQFPDLHSELNLSSLELGDSALYFCASSVARLAGEHEQFFGPGTRLTVL.

The CDR3 region is CSVEDPVRYEQYF. Here the CDR3 DNA reads TGCAGCGTTGAAGATCCGGTACGGTACGAGCAGTACTTC. The rearrangement uses TRBV29-1 and TRBJ2-7; D remains ambiguous. CDR1 and CDR2 from the germline V gene are SQVTM and ANQGSEA. The ends were cut back, 0 bases at V and 4 bases at J, with 10 bases in the middle. The CDR3 runs 13 residues.

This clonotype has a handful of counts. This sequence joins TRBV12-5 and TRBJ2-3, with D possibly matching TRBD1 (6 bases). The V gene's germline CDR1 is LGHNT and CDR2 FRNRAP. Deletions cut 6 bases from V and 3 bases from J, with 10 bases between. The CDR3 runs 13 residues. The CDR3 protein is CASGNTGTDTQYF. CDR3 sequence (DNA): TGTGCTAGTGGGAATACAGGGACAGATACGCAGTATTTT.

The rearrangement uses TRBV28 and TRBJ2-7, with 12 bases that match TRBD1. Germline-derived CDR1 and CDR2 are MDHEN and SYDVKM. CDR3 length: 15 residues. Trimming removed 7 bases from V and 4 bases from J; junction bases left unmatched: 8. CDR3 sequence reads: CASTQGTGGLYEQYF. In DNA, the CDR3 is TGTGCCAGCACCCAGGGGACAGGGGGCCTATACGAGCAGTACTTC.

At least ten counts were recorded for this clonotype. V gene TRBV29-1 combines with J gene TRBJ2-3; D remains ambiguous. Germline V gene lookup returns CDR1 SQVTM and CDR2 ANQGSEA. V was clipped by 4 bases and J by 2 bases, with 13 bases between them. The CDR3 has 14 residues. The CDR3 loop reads CSVGSWTHTDTQYF. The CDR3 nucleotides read TGCAGCGTTGGATCGTGGACCCACACAGATACGCAGTATTTT.

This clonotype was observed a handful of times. The CDR3 here is CASSETPPGGDEQFF. The CDR3 nucleotides read TGTGCCAGCAGTGAAACTCCACCGGGAGGTGATGAGCAGTTCTTC. J is TRBJ2-1 and V is TRBV25-1, with 7 bases identical to TRBD2. There are 15 residues in the CDR3. The germline V gene has CDR1 MGHDK and CDR2 SYGVNS. Trimming cost V 2 bases and J 8 bases; bases outside gene matches: 9.

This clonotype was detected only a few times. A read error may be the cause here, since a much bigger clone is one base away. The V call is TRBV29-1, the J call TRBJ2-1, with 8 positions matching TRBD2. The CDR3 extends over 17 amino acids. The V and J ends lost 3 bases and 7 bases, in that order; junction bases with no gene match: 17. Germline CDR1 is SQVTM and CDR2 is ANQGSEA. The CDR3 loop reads CSVELLRGGLFENEQFF. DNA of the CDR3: TGCAGCGTTGAGCTGCTTCGGGGGGGGCTCTTTGAGAATGAGCAGTTCTTC.

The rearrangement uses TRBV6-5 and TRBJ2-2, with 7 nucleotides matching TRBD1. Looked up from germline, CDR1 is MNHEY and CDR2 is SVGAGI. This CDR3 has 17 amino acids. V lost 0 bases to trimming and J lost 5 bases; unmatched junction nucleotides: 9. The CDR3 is CASSYSGTTGVTGELFF. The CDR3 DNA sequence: TGTGCCAGCAGTTACTCGGGAACAACAGGGGTTACCGGGGAGCTGTTTTTT.

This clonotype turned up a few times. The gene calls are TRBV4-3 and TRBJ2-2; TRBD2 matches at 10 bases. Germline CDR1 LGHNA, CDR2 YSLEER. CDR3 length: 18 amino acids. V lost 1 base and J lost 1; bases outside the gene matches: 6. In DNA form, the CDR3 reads TGCGCCAGCAGCCAAGCTAGCGGGAGTTCGGGGAACACCGGGGAGCTGTTTTTT. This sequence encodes CASSQASGSSGNTGELFF.

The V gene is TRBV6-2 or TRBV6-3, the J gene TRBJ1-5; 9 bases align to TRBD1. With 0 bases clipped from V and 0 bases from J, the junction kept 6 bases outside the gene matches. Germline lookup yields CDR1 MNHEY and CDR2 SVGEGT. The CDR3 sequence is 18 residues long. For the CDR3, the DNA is TGTGCCAGCAGTTACTCCGGGACAGGGATGTATAGCAATCAGCCCCAGCATTTT. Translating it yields CASSYSGTGMYSNQPQHF.

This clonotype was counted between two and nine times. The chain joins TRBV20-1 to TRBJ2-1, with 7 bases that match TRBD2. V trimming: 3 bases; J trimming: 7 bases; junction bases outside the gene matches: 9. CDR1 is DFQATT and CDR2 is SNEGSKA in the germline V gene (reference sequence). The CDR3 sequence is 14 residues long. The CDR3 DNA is TGCAGTGCTAGGCCCAGCGGGATGAGGAATGAGCAGTTCTTC. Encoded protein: CSARPSGMRNEQFF.

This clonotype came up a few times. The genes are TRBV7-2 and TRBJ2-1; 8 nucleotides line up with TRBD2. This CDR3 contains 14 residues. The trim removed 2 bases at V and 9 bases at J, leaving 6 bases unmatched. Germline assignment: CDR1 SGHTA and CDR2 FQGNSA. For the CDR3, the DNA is TGTGCCAGCAGCTTAAGCGGGAGCCGAGTTGAGCAGTTCTTC. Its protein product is CASSLSGSRVEQFF.

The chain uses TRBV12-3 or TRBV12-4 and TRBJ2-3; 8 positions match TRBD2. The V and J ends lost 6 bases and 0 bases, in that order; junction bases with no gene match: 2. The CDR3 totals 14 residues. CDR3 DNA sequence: TGTGCCAGCAGCCGACTAGCGAGCACAGATACGCAGTATTTT. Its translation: CASSRLASTDTQYF.

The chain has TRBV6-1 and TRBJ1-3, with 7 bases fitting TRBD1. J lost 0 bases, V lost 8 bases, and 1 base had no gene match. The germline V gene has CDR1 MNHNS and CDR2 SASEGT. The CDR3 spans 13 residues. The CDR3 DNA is TGTGCCAGCCGGACAGGCTCTGGAAACACCATATATTTT. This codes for CASRTGSGNTIYF.